The 20 T cell receptor beta chains presented below share a single source sample, sequenced in a study of blood T cell repertoires in COVID-19. The table came from immunoSEQ multiplex PCR; TCRdb's copy has only in-frame clones and leaves some out. The table has nearly 300,000 clones, approximately 84% seen once. Material: peripheral blood. These receptors were taken from a human donor with COVID-19, enrolled during active disease. The donor label of this sample is uncertain.

The chain links TRBV24-1 to TRBJ2-1, with TRBD2 identical over 16 bases. J was trimmed by 10 bases and V by 3 bases; bases with no gene match: 5. The CDR3 has 16 residues. CDR1 is KGHDR, CDR2 SFDVKD, per germline. CDR3 coding DNA: TGTGCCACCAGTGATAAGGGACTAGCGGGAGGGCCAGAGCAGTTCTTC. Protein: CATSDKGLAGGPEQFF.

This CDR3 is CASSVGGGARDQPQHF. CDR3 bases: TGTGCCAGCAGCGTAGGAGGGGGCGCCCGCGATCAGCCCCAGCATTTT. The rearrangement joins TRBV9 to TRBJ1-5, with 7 bases fitting TRBD1. The CDR3 is 16 residues long. The J segment lost 5 bases and the V segment lost 0 bases, leaving 8 bases of the junction unmatched. Germline values: CDR1 SGDLS, CDR2 YYNGEE.

V is TRBV18 and J is TRBJ1-3, with 7 bases that match TRBD1. There are 17 residues in the CDR3. V gave up 2 bases and J gave up 0 bases; unmatched junction bases: 7. CDR1 is KGHSH and CDR2 is LQKENI in the germline V gene. The CDR3 sequence: CASSPGGGGYSGNTIYF. CDR3 nucleotides: TGTGCCAGCTCACCAGGAGGAGGGGGCTACTCTGGAAACACCATATATTTT.

V gene TRBV18 combines with J gene TRBJ2-6, with 8 bases identical to TRBD1. Germline assignment: CDR1 KGHSH and CDR2 LQKENI. J was trimmed by 0 bases and V by 4 bases; bases with no gene match: 8. CDR3 size: 18 residues. CDR3 sequence (DNA): TGTGCCAGCTCACTGAACGGACAGGGAGCCTCTGGGGCCAACGTCCTGACTTTC. It specifies CASSLNGQGASGANVLTF. The variable domain in full, with the rest retrieved from reference TRBV18 and TRBJ2-6, is NAGVMQNPRHLVRRRGQEARLRCSPMKGHSHVYWYRQLPEEGLKFMVYLQKENIIDESGMPKERFSAEFPKEGPSILRIQQVVRGDSAAYFCASSLNGQGASGANVLTFGAGSRLTVL.

The chain is built from TRBV7-9 and TRBJ1-5; a possible D gene is TRBD1 (6 bases). The V end lost 0 bases, the J end lost 7 bases, and 16 bases lay between the germline ends. The CDR3 consists of 16 residues. Looked up from germline, CDR1 is SEHNR and CDR2 is FQNEAQ (reference sequence). Here the CDR3 reads CASSLAGAAQGQPQHF. The CDR3 bases are TGTGCCAGCAGCTTAGCCGGGGCAGCCCAGGGGCAGCCCCAGCATTTT.

The rearrangement links TRBV18 to TRBJ1-1; a possible D gene is TRBD1 (6 bases). Germline CDR1 KGHSH, CDR2 LQKENI. The V and J ends lost 5 bases and 0 bases respectively, with 10 bases between them. This CDR3 has 14 amino acids. CDR3 sequence reads: CASSSDRMNTEAFF. CDR3 in DNA: TGTGCCAGCTCATCGGACAGAATGAACACTGAAGCTTTCTTT.

This clone showed up just a few times. The chain is built from TRBV6-6 and TRBJ1-4, with D possibly TRBD1 on 5 matching bases. The CDR3 consists of 16 residues. The ends were cut back, 2 bases at V and 2 bases at J, with 12 bases in the middle. The germline gives CDR1 MNHNY, CDR2 SVGAGI (reference sequence). The CDR3, as DNA: TGTGCCAGCAGTTACGGAGCAGGGCCCACTAATGAAAAACTGTTTTTT. This gives the protein CASSYGAGPTNEKLFF.

The rearrangement links TRBV6-1 to TRBJ2-5; maybe TRBD1 (5 bases). The CDR3 is 13 amino acids. Germline assignment: CDR1 MNHNS and CDR2 SASEGT. V was shortened by 2 bases and J by 4 bases, with 8 bases between the two germline ends. The CDR3 nucleotides are TGTGCCAGCAGTGAATTCCAGGGAGAGACCCAGTACTTC. Translated, it gives CASSEFQGETQYF.

The chain is built from TRBV7-2 and TRBJ2-1, with 9 bases fitting TRBD2. Germline V gives CDR1 SGHTA, CDR2 FQGNSA. V trimming: 0 bases; J trimming: 9 bases; junction bases outside the gene matches: 9. The CDR3 length is 16 residues. CDR3 DNA: TGTGCCAGCAGCTTAGCTTTTGCGGGAGGGCGGGGTGAGCAGTTCTTC. Translated, it gives CASSLAFAGGRGEQFF.

The V and J genes are TRBV28 and TRBJ1-2; no reliable D call. The germline V gene has CDR1 MDHEN and CDR2 SYDVKM. Trimming shortened V by 7 bases and J by 1 base, and 13 bases separated the two germline ends. The CDR3 is 14 amino acids. The CDR3 DNA reads TGTGCCAGCACCCCGTCCGGGGTTAACTATGGCTACACCTTC. Protein sequence: CASTPSGVNYGYTF.

The rearrangement links TRBV24-1 to TRBJ1-2; the match to TRBD1 covers 8 bases. Losses at the gene ends were 9 bases for V and 8 bases for J; bases not matched to a gene: 7. The CDR3 spans 12 residues. Per the germline V gene, CDR1 is KGHDR and CDR2 is SFDVKD. The DNA for the CDR3 is TGTGCCACCTTTGGACAGGGCGTAGGCTACACCTTC. This encodes CATFGQGVGYTF.

The V and J genes are TRBV28 and TRBJ1-1; D not certain. The CDR3 totals 12 residues. With 10 bases removed from V and 11 bases from J, the gap between germline ends came to 20 bases. Germline V lookup: CDR1 MDHEN, CDR2 SYDVKM. The CDR3 nucleotides are TGTGCCATCTTGCTGGGTCGGGGTGAGGCTTTCTTT. Protein product: CAILLGRGEAFF. Filled out from reference TRBV28 and TRBJ1-1, the complete variable domain reads DVKVTQSSRYLVKRTGEKVFLECVQDMDHENMFWYRQDPGLGLRLIYFSYDVKMKEKGDIPEGYSVSREKKERFSLILESASTNQTSMYLCAILLGRGEAFFGQGTRLTVV.

This rearrangement joins TRBV11-2 to TRBJ2-7, with TRBD2 matching 9 bases. Per germline, CDR1 SGHAT and CDR2 FQNNGV. The ends lost 3 bases at V and 2 bases at J; junction bases unmatched: 2. The CDR3 has 14 amino acids. The CDR3 region has the DNA TGTGCCAGCAGCTTTTCTAGCGGGGCCTACGAGCAGTACTTC. Translation gives CASSFSSGAYEQYF. Filled out from reference TRBV11-2 and TRBJ2-7, the complete variable domain reads EAGVAQSPRYKIIEKRQSVAFWCNPISGHATLYWYQQILGQGPKLLIQFQNNGVVDDSQLPKDRFSAERLKGVDSTLKIQPAKLEDSAVYLCASSFSSGAYEQYFGPGTRLTVT.

The chain has TRBV10-3 and TRBJ2-6; D is possibly TRBD2 (6 bases). The V gene lost 2 bases and the J gene lost 9 bases, with 14 bases spanning the gap. CDR1 and CDR2 from the germline V gene are ENHRY and SYGVKD. This CDR3 spans 15 amino acids. The CDR3, as DNA: TGTGCCATCAGTGAGCTTCCGGGAGAAAACAACGTCCTGACTTTC. The encoded protein is CAISELPGENNVLTF.

On this clone: The sample has other DNA sequences that encode this CDR3 too. The V gene is TRBV28, the J gene TRBJ1-2; 10 positions match TRBD1. CDR3 size: 14 residues. Trimming took 4 bases from V and 4 from J; bases not matched to a gene: 3. Germline CDR1 MDHEN, CDR2 SYDVKM. The CDR3, as DNA: TGTGCCAGCAGTTCCGGGACAGGGGTCTATGGCTACACCTTC. Protein: CASSSGTGVYGYTF.

This clone was seen once. The V call is TRBV28, the J call TRBJ1-5; 7 bases are a match to TRBD1. This CDR3 has 15 amino acids. Trimming removed 5 bases from V and 3 bases from J; junction bases left unmatched: 7. Germline V gene data show CDR1 as MDHEN and CDR2 as SYDVKM. The CDR3 coding sequence is TGTGCCAGCAGTATGGTACAGGGGAACAATCAGCCCCAGCATTTT. It is translated as CASSMVQGNNQPQHF.

The chain recombines TRBV7-2 with TRBJ2-2; TRBD2 agrees at 7 bases. Germline V lookup: CDR1 SGHTA, CDR2 FQGNSA. J lost 4 bases, V lost 5 bases, and 7 bases had no gene match. CDR3 length equals 15 residues. The CDR3 loop reads CASSRIAGITGELFF. The CDR3, as DNA: TGTGCCAGCAGCCGGATAGCGGGTATCACCGGGGAGCTGTTTTTT.

The chain employs TRBV6-6 and TRBJ1-5; 8 bases align to TRBD1. The V segment lost 6 bases and the J segment 2 bases; nucleotides outside the gene matches: 6. The germline V gene encodes CDR1 MNHNY and CDR2 SVGAGI (reference sequence). The CDR3 covers 15 residues. CDR3 region: CASRPGQGGNQPQHF. The CDR3 DNA is TGTGCCAGCAGACCCGGACAGGGCGGCAATCAGCCCCAGCATTTT.

The V call is TRBV4-1, the J call TRBJ1-1; D perhaps matches TRBD1 (5 bases). Germline values: CDR1 MGHRA, CDR2 YSYEKL. Trimming cost V 6 bases and J 1 base, with 18 bases left between them. The CDR3 is 16 amino acids. The CDR3 nucleotides read TGCGCCAGCAGACATATCGCAGGGTCGGCGAACACTGAAGCTTTCTTT. Translation gives CASRHIAGSANTEAFF.

This clone appeared a few times. The chain employs TRBV28 and TRBJ2-5, with 11 bases matching TRBD1. The CDR3 has 17 amino acids. J was trimmed by 3 bases and V by 6 bases; bases with no gene match: 12. The germline V gene encodes CDR1 MDHEN and CDR2 SYDVKM. The CDR3 sequence: CASRAAGQGGSKETQYF. In DNA form, the CDR3 reads TGTGCCAGCAGGGCCGCGGGACAGGGGGGGAGTAAAGAGACCCAGTACTTC.